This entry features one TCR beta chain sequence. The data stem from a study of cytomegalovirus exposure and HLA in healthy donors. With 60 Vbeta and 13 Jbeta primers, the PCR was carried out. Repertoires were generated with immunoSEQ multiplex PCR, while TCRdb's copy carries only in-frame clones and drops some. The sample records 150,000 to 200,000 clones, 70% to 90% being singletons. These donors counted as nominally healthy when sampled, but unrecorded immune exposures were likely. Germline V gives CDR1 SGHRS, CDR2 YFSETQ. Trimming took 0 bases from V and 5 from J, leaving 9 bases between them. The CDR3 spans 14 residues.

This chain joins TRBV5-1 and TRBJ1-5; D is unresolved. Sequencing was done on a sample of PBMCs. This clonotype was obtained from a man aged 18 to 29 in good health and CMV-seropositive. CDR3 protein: CASSLGGADQPQHF. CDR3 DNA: TGCGCCAGCAGCTTGGGAGGTGCAGATCAGCCCCAGCATTTT.